The 17 T cell receptor beta chains below were found in one sample sequenced in a study of OX40 agonist ivuxolimab in advanced cancers. Data came from immunoSEQ multiplex PCR; TCRdb stores just in-frame clones and leaves some out. The sample records about 58,000 clones, about 89% being singletons. Sequenced material: CD4+ or CD8+ T cells sorted from blood, taken in a trial of the OX40 agonist ivuxolimab. These receptors originate from an adult with an advanced solid tumor such as melanoma, head and neck, liver or kidney cancer.

This chain joins TRBV18 and TRBJ2-7; D is perhaps TRBD2 (6 bases). Trimming left V 3 bases short and J 3 bases short, with 15 bases between. This CDR3 spans 15 amino acids. Germline V lookup: CDR1 KGHSH, CDR2 LQKENI. CDR3 nucleotide sequence: TGTGCCAGCTCACCCTCACGGGGGTTCCTCTACGAGCAGTACTTC. Translating gives CASSPSRGFLYEQYF.

The chain has TRBV7-2 and TRBJ1-2, with 7 bases that match TRBD1. After removal of 4 bases from V and 6 bases from J, the junction contained 8 bases not matched to a gene. Germline V gene sequence: CDR1 SGHTA, CDR2 FQGNSA. The CDR3 is made up of 14 amino acids. The CDR3 sequence is CASSSSTGVDGYTF. CDR3 coding DNA: TGTGCCAGCAGCTCCTCCACAGGGGTAGATGGCTACACCTTC.

The CDR3 region has the DNA TGTGCCAGCAGCATGGCCGAGACCCAGTACTTC. Its protein product is CASSMAETQYF. V and J are TRBV7-6 and TRBJ2-5; no clear D gene. With 5 bases removed from V and 5 bases from J, the gap between germline ends came to 6 bases. There are 11 residues in the CDR3. Germline lookup yields CDR1 SGHVS and CDR2 FNYEAQ.

This chain connects TRBV25-1 to TRBJ2-7; 7 bases fit TRBD1. Trimming cost V 5 bases and J 4 bases; bases outside gene matches: 2. There are 12 residues in the CDR3. The germline CDR1 and CDR2 sequences are MGHDK and SYGVNS. The CDR3 bases are TGTGCCAGCAGTCCGACAGGGTACGAGCAGTACTTC. Its protein is CASSPTGYEQYF.

The V gene is TRBV7-2, the J gene TRBJ2-7; D uncertain. Germline CDR1 SGHTA, CDR2 FQGNSA. This CDR3 has 14 residues. V was trimmed by 3 bases and J by 2 bases, leaving 11 bases between them. The CDR3 spells CASSFHGGPYEQYF. CDR3 DNA sequence: TGTGCCAGCAGCTTTCATGGCGGCCCCTACGAGCAGTACTTC. Based on the CDR3 plus reference TRBV7-2 and TRBJ2-7, the full variable domain is GAGVSQSPSNKVTEKGKDVELRCDPISGHTALYWYRQSLGQGLEFLIYFQGNSAPDKSGLPSDRFSAERTGGSVSTLTIQRTQQEDSAVYLCASSFHGGPYEQYFGPGTRLTVT.

The rearrangement uses TRBV6-5 and TRBJ1-2, with TRBD1 matching 8 bases. CDR3 length: 15 residues. Germline V CDR1 and CDR2: MNHEY, SVGAGI. Germline trimming cut 5 bases from V and 5 bases from J; bases unmatched to any gene: 10. The CDR3 sequence: CASSPTRDRNYGYTF. In nucleotides, the CDR3 is TGTGCCAGCAGTCCCACCCGGGACAGGAATTATGGCTACACCTTC.

This clone was seen once. The gene calls are TRBV28 and TRBJ1-2; 7 bases match TRBD1. V shed 3 bases, J shed 8 bases, and the junction held 9 bases outside the gene matches. The germline V gene encodes CDR1 MDHEN and CDR2 SYDVKM. The CDR3 has 14 residues. Written as DNA, the CDR3 is TGTGCCAGCAGTTTGTGGGCAATACAGGGGGGCTACACCTTC. Translation: CASSLWAIQGGYTF.

Here the CDR3 reads CASSLELAGIYEQFF. CDR3 sequence (DNA): TGTGCCAGCAGCTTAGAACTAGCGGGAATCTATGAGCAGTTCTTC. The chain has TRBV7-2 and TRBJ2-1, with TRBD2 matching 10 bases. The junction had 5 bases not matched to a gene; V was cut back by 1 base and J by 8 bases. This CDR3 region has 15 residues. Germline assignment: CDR1 SGHTA and CDR2 FQGNSA.

V is TRBV30 and J is TRBJ2-3, with 8 bases identical to TRBD1. The trim removed 2 bases at V and 0 bases at J, leaving 13 bases unmatched. The CDR3 contains 18 residues. Germline loops: CDR1 GTSNPN, CDR2 SVGIG (reference sequence). CDR3 nucleotides: TGTGCCTGGAGTACATTCCCGGGACAGGCCTCTAGCACAGATACGCAGTATTTT. Encoded protein: CAWSTFPGQASSTDTQYF.

The chain carries TRBV7-3 and TRBJ1-2; the match to TRBD1 covers 7 bases. The CDR3 totals 14 residues. From germline, CDR1 is SGHTA and CDR2 FQGTGA. The ends lost 5 bases at V and 3 bases at J; junction bases unmatched: 6. Written as DNA, the CDR3 is TGTGCCAGCAGCCCCCAGGGGGGGGACTATGGCTACACCTTC. Translation: CASSPQGGDYGYTF.

The chain has TRBV9 and TRBJ2-2; 11 bases match TRBD2. Per the germline V gene, CDR1 is SGDLS and CDR2 is YYNGEE. Trimming took 5 bases from V and 0 from J; bases not matched to a gene: 9. CDR3 size: 18 residues. The CDR3 coding sequence is TGTGCCAGCAGTAGCGGGAGGGCCCTCTTCGCGAACACCGGGGAGCTGTTTTTT. Translated: CASSSGRALFANTGELFF.

The chain uses TRBV7-2 and TRBJ2-3; 15 nucleotides match TRBD2. CDR1 SGHTA and CDR2 FQGNSA come from the germline V gene. This CDR3 contains 15 residues. Trimming at V came to 5 bases and at J to 6 bases, leaving 3 bases not matched to a gene. DNA for the CDR3: TGTGCCAGCAGCCCGGGGACTAGCGGGAGGGATACGCAGTATTTT. Translation: CASSPGTSGRDTQYF.

The rearrangement uses TRBV6-1 and TRBJ2-1, with 7 positions matching TRBD2. The ends lost 4 bases at V and 9 bases at J; junction bases unmatched: 12. The V gene's germline CDR1 is MNHNS and CDR2 SASEGT. There are 15 residues in the CDR3. The CDR3, as DNA: TGTGCCAGCAGTGGAAGCGGGATGGTTGGGGGTGAGCAGTTCTTC. It yields the protein CASSGSGMVGGEQFF.

The chain uses TRBV28 and TRBJ2-7; 10 bases match TRBD1. J lost 3 bases, V lost 7 bases, and 9 bases had no gene match. Germline lookup yields CDR1 MDHEN and CDR2 SYDVKM. The CDR3 loop spans 15 amino acids. The DNA of the CDR3 is TGTGCCAGCATCGATGGGACAGGGGTGAGCTACGAGCAGTACTTC. Encoded protein: CASIDGTGVSYEQYF.

The chain carries TRBV18 and TRBJ2-1; D is unclear. Per the germline V gene, CDR1 is KGHSH and CDR2 is LQKENI. Trimming took off 3 bases at V and 4 bases at J, with 16 bases between the two ends. This CDR3 contains 16 residues. The CDR3 sequence: CASSPGDSLSYNEQFF. CDR3 nucleotide sequence: TGTGCCAGCTCACCGGGCGACTCTCTCTCTTACAATGAGCAGTTCTTC.

V and J are TRBV27 and TRBJ2-5; TRBD1 matches at 8 bases. Unmatched junction bases numbered 8, after V lost 4 bases and J lost 4 bases. This CDR3 is built from 15 residues. The germline V gene has CDR1 MNHEY and CDR2 SMNVEV (reference sequence). The chain's CDR3 is CASSYGTGYSETQYF. CDR3 DNA: TGTGCCAGCAGTTATGGGACAGGATATTCAGAGACCCAGTACTTC.

V usage is TRBV9 and J usage is TRBJ2-5; D gene unclear. Germline CDR1 is SGDLS and CDR2 is YYNGEE. The CDR3 has 15 residues. Between the trimmed V and J ends, which lost 0 bases and 0 bases, there was a span of 9 bases. CDR3 in DNA: TGTGCCAGCAGCGTAGCTGGACGGAACCAAGAGACCCAGTACTTC. Amino acids: CASSVAGRNQETQYF.